The 31 T cell receptor beta chains presented below share a single source sample, sequenced in a study of spatial heterogeneity in lung cancer. One entry per CDR3 protein results from TCRdb running MiXCR on the 5' RACE reads. The repertoire holds about 36,000 distinct CDR3 sequences, with 5.2% as singletons. Time point specified: sample taken at primary tumor resection. No cells were sorted before sequencing. The whole RNA sequenced was extracted from tumor, nontumor lung or frozen PBMC. The input for sequencing was PBMCs, taken at surgery. The receptor set was obtained from a female donor with early-stage non-small cell lung cancer.

This clonotype was seen ten or more times. V is TRBV29-1 and J is TRBJ2-3, with D unresolved. The CDR3 runs to 12 residues. Per the germline V gene, CDR1 is SQVTM and CDR2 is ANQGSEA. V shed 3 bases and J shed 8 bases, with 12 bases lying between them. This CDR3 reads CSVEPDHGTQYF. CDR3 nucleotides: TGCAGCGTTGAGCCGGACCACGGTACGCAGTATTTT.

This clonotype was recorded at least ten times. The chain joins TRBV5-4 to TRBJ2-4; 11 nucleotides match TRBD1. The V segment lost 4 bases and the J segment 8 bases; nucleotides outside the gene matches: 8. CDR1 is SGHNT, CDR2 YYREEE, per germline (reference sequence). The CDR3 extends over 15 amino acids. CDR3 sequence reads: CASSTRTGGVYIQYF. The CDR3 DNA follows: TGTGCCAGCAGCACGAGGACAGGGGGCGTATACATTCAGTACTTC.

In its sample, this clonotype was seen many times. The V call is TRBV20-1, the J call TRBJ2-3; 8 positions match TRBD1. Germline V gene sequence: CDR1 DFQATT, CDR2 SNEGSKA (reference sequence). V gave up 2 bases and J gave up 4 bases; unmatched junction bases: 8. The CDR3 totals 15 residues. The chain's CDR3 is CSARPKDRAPDTQYF. The CDR3 coding sequence is TGCAGTGCTAGACCGAAGGACAGGGCCCCAGATACGCAGTATTTT.

In its sample, this clonotype was seen a few times. J is TRBJ1-6 and V is TRBV11-2; no reliable D call. Germline CDR1 and CDR2: SGHAT and FQNNGV. The CDR3 has 16 residues. The V end lost 4 bases, the J end lost 2 bases, and 12 bases lay between the germline ends. The CDR3 bases are TGTGCCAGCAGCTCACCGTGGCGGACCTATAATTCACCCCTCCACTTT. It is translated as CASSSPWRTYNSPLHF.

This clonotype was counted at least ten times. J is TRBJ2-3 and V is TRBV20-1; weak D call: TRBD2 (5 bases). Germline V lookup: CDR1 DFQATT, CDR2 SNEGSKA (reference sequence). The CDR3 loop spans 12 amino acids. Trimming pared 5 bases from V and 2 bases from J, leaving 8 bases between. CDR3 coding DNA: TGCAGTGCTCCGGGGTTCACAGATACGCAGTATTTT. It specifies CSAPGFTDTQYF.

This clonotype was recorded many times. V and J are TRBV20-1 and TRBJ2-1; 10 bases align to TRBD2. J was trimmed by 4 bases and V by 4 bases; bases with no gene match: 7. This CDR3 spans 15 amino acids. The germline CDR1 and CDR2 sequences are DFQATT and SNEGSKA (reference sequence). As DNA, the CDR3 is TGCAGTGCTACTAGCGGGGGCGGGTCGTACAATGAGCAGTTCTTC. Residues: CSATSGGGSYNEQFF.

This clonotype was found many times. V is TRBV10-3 and J is TRBJ1-2; D possibly corresponds to TRBD1 (6 bases). CDR1 and CDR2 from the germline V gene are ENHRY and SYGVKD. The V gene lost 2 bases and the J gene lost 3 bases, with 16 bases spanning the gap. The CDR3 has 16 amino acids. CDR3 DNA sequence: TGTGCCATCAGTGAGGGACATCGGGGGCAGGACTATGGCTACACCTTC. Its protein is CAISEGHRGQDYGYTF.

This clonotype was recorded many times. The genes are TRBV5-1 and TRBJ2-1; the D gene is possibly TRBD1 (7 bases). CDR3 length equals 14 residues. Germline values: CDR1 SGHRS, CDR2 YFSETQ. V lost 0 bases and J lost 12, with 16 bases in between. The CDR3 DNA reads as TGCGCCAGCAGCTTGGAGTCTCGCAGGGGGGTGCAGTTCTTC. Translation gives CASSLESRRGVQFF.

This clonotype occurred many times. The CDR3 spells CASSAVGSGNTIYF. The CDR3 DNA reads as TGCGCCAGCAGCGCCGTGGGCTCTGGAAACACCATATATTTT. V is TRBV5-1 and J is TRBJ1-3; D uncertain. There are 14 residues in the CDR3. Germline CDR1 reads SGHRS; CDR2 reads YFSETQ. Trimming took 4 bases from V and 0 from J, leaving 8 bases between them.

The sample holds many counts of this clonotype. The V gene is TRBV2, the J gene TRBJ1-2; TRBD1 matches at 8 bases. The germline gives CDR1 SNHLY, CDR2 FYNNEI. Trimming cost V 7 bases and J 6 bases; bases outside gene matches: 10. This CDR3 region has 14 residues. The CDR3 sequence is CASTEQGVFNGYTF. DNA for the CDR3: TGTGCCAGCACCGAACAGGGGGTCTTTAATGGCTACACCTTC.

The V gene is TRBV5-1, the J gene TRBJ1-1; D may be TRBD1 (5 bases). Germline CDR1 is SGHRS and CDR2 is YFSETQ. The CDR3 is 13 residues long. The ends were cut back, 0 bases at V and 4 bases at J, with 7 bases in the middle. The CDR3 sequence: CASSLDGATEAFF. The CDR3 region has the DNA TGCGCCAGCAGCTTGGACGGGGCCACTGAAGCTTTCTTT.

In its sample, this clonotype was seen many times. The chain links TRBV5-1 to TRBJ2-7; a possible D gene is TRBD1 (7 bases). The CDR3 extends over 14 amino acids. The V end was cut by 0 bases, the J end by 6 bases, with 13 bases between. Looked up from germline, CDR1 is SGHRS and CDR2 is YFSETQ. CDR3 protein: CASSLAGRDSEQYF. The CDR3 DNA reads as TGCGCCAGCAGCTTGGCGGGGCGGGACAGCGAGCAGTACTTC. Complete variable domain (other parts from reference TRBV5-1 and TRBJ2-7): KAGVTQTPRYLIKTRGQQVTLSCSPISGHRSVSWYQQTPGQGLQFLFEYFSETQRNKGNFPGRFSGRQFSNSRSEMNVSTLELGDSALYLCASSLAGRDSEQYFGPGTRLTVT.

This clonotype was seen ten or more times. This chain uses TRBV30 with TRBJ2-7; D is unclear. Trimming cost V 1 base and J 6 bases, with 13 bases left between them. The CDR3 loop spans 13 amino acids. Germline V gives CDR1 GTSNPN, CDR2 SVGIG (reference sequence). The CDR3 sequence is CAWSANDAFEQYF. The CDR3 DNA reads TGTGCCTGGAGTGCGAACGATGCCTTCGAGCAGTACTTC. The full variable domain, completed using reference TRBV30 and TRBJ2-7, is SQTIHQWPATLVQPVGSPLSLECTVEGTSNPNLYWYRQAAGRGLQLLFYSVGIGQISSEVPQNLSASRPQDRQFILSSKKLLLSDSGFYLCAWSANDAFEQYFGPGTRLTVT.

The rearrangement links TRBV6-6 to TRBJ1-6; a weak D match, TRBD1 (5 bases). This CDR3 spans 17 amino acids. V was shortened by 6 bases and J by 0 bases, with 15 bases between the two germline ends. Germline loops: CDR1 MNHNY, CDR2 SVGAGI (reference sequence). CDR3 residues: CASRLRRGSSYNSPLHF. DNA of the CDR3: TGTGCCAGCAGGCTCAGACGGGGGAGCTCCTATAATTCACCCCTCCACTTT.

This clonotype was counted many times. This sequence joins TRBV7-4 and TRBJ2-5, with D tentatively TRBD2 (5 bases). CDR1 is SGHVT, CDR2 SQSDAQ, per germline. The CDR3 length is 16 residues. Trimming removed 0 bases from V and 5 bases from J, with 16 bases in between. The CDR3 sequence: CASSLARVPGVETQYF. The CDR3 DNA sequence: TGTGCCAGCAGCTTAGCTCGGGTCCCCGGGGTGGAGACCCAGTACTTC.

This clonotype was found many times. The V and J genes are TRBV21-1 and TRBJ2-5. TRBV21-1 is given as a pseudogene. The CDR3 runs to 14 residues. As DNA, the CDR3 is TGTGCCAGCAGCTCACTCGTGCCGTTGGAGACCCAGTACTTC. Residues: CASSSLVPLETQYF.

This clonotype was counted at least ten times. The chain links TRBV7-2 to TRBJ1-2, with a tentative D call TRBD1 (5 bases). V lost 5 bases, J lost 7 bases, and 17 bases lay in between. Germline assignment: CDR1 SGHTA and CDR2 FQGNSA. The CDR3 consists of 14 residues. The CDR3 DNA reads as TGTGCCAGCAGCCCAGGCGGGGGGAAACGTGGCTACACCTTC. Its protein product is CASSPGGGKRGYTF.

The chain combines TRBV14 with TRBJ2-1; 10 nucleotides agree with TRBD2. V shed 6 bases and J 9 bases; nucleotides not matched to a gene: 11. Germline V gene sequence: CDR1 SGHDN, CDR2 FVKESK. CDR3 length equals 15 residues. CDR3 sequence: CASREAGGSPSEQFF. The CDR3, as DNA: TGTGCCAGCAGAGAAGCGGGAGGGAGCCCTAGTGAGCAGTTCTTC.

This clonotype was seen at least ten times. The V gene is TRBV28, the J gene TRBJ2-1; tentative D call: TRBD2 (5 bases). CDR1 and CDR2 from the germline V gene are MDHEN and SYDVKM. The CDR3 length is 14 residues. V was clipped by 3 bases and J by 7 bases, with 13 bases between them. CDR3 in DNA: TGTGCCAGCAGTTTGGCGAGCGGCCTTAATGAGCAGTTCTTC. The encoded protein is CASSLASGLNEQFF.

This clonotype came up many times. The chain has TRBV6-1 and TRBJ2-7; 7 bases align to TRBD1. The CDR3 covers 13 residues. The V segment lost 5 bases and the J segment 3 bases; nucleotides outside the gene matches: 4. Germline assignment: CDR1 MNHNS and CDR2 SASEGT. CDR3 amino acids: CASSTRTGYEQYF. The CDR3 DNA follows: TGTGCCAGCAGTACAAGGACAGGCTACGAGCAGTACTTC.

This clonotype was detected many times. V gene TRBV20-1 combines with J gene TRBJ1-1, with 7 bases fitting TRBD1. Per germline, CDR1 DFQATT and CDR2 SNEGSKA (reference sequence). V trimming: 5 bases; J trimming: 3 bases; junction bases outside the gene matches: 3. This CDR3 comprises 12 residues. The chain's CDR3 is CSAGGTDTEAFF. CDR3 bases: TGCAGTGCTGGCGGGACAGACACTGAAGCTTTCTTT.

This clonotype appeared many times. This rearrangement joins TRBV29-1 to TRBJ2-7; 7 nucleotides agree with TRBD2. With V trimmed by 5 bases and J by 2 bases, 6 bases remained unmatched. The CDR3 is 13 amino acids. In germline, CDR1 is SQVTM, CDR2 ANQGSEA. CDR3 coding DNA: TGCAGCGTTTTCTTGCGGGAGCCCTACGAGCAGTACTTC. Translating gives CSVFLREPYEQYF.

The gene calls are TRBV5-4 and TRBJ2-1; D perhaps matches TRBD2 (6 bases). Trimming took off 3 bases at V and 5 bases at J, with 15 bases between the two ends. The CDR3 runs to 15 residues. Germline CDR1 SGHNT, CDR2 YYREEE (reference sequence). The CDR3 region has the DNA TGTGCCAGCAGCTCCGTTAAGCTAGCGAACAATGAGCAGTTCTTC. Its translation is CASSSVKLANNEQFF.

V gene TRBV5-4 combines with J gene TRBJ2-6; TRBD1 matches 7 bases. The CDR3 runs 15 residues. The trim removed 3 bases at V and 2 bases at J, leaving 2 bases unmatched. Germline lookup yields CDR1 SGHNT and CDR2 YYREEE (reference sequence). The CDR3 region is CASSSQGAGANVLTF. CDR3 nucleotide sequence: TGTGCCAGCAGCTCCCAGGGGGCTGGGGCCAACGTCCTGACTTTC.

This clonotype came up many times. The chain has TRBV5-1 and TRBJ1-4; no reliable D call. The CDR3 runs to 14 residues. Trimming pared 0 bases from V and 6 bases from J, leaving 9 bases between. The germline V gene has CDR1 SGHRS and CDR2 YFSETQ. The CDR3 region is CASSLGPRDEKLFF. The CDR3 DNA reads TGCGCCAGCAGCTTGGGGCCACGGGATGAAAAACTGTTTTTT.

This clonotype has a count of ten or more. V usage is TRBV7-6 and J usage is TRBJ2-5, with 7 bases lining up with TRBD2. The junction had 5 bases not matched to a gene; V was cut back by 5 bases and J by 5 bases. The CDR3 consists of 13 residues. Germline V gives CDR1 SGHVS, CDR2 FNYEAQ. Written as DNA, the CDR3 is TGTGCCAGCAGCCTCAGGGAGGGGGAGACCCAGTACTTC. Translated, it gives CASSLREGETQYF. The entire variable domain, with the rest obtained from reference TRBV7-6 and TRBJ2-5, is as follows: GAGVSQSPRYKVTKRGQDVALRCDPISGHVSLYWYRQALGQGPEFLTYFNYEAQQDKSGLPNDRFSAERPEGSISTLTIQRTEQRDSAMYRCASSLREGETQYFGPGTRLLVL.

In its sample, this clonotype was seen many times. This chain uses TRBV13 with TRBJ1-4; perhaps TRBD1 as D (6 bases). Trimming removed 4 bases at V and 17 bases at J, with 23 bases between. The CDR3 is 14 amino acids. Germline V gene data show CDR1 as PRHDT and CDR2 as FYEKMQ (reference sequence). CDR3 region: CASSSHGGEKKNFF. The CDR3 bases are TGTGCCAGCAGCTCCCACGGGGGCGAGAAAAAAAACTTTTTT.

In its sample, this clonotype was seen many times. The V gene is TRBV6-5, the J gene TRBJ2-2, with D hard to call. The CDR3 spans 12 residues. Trimming shortened V by 6 bases and J by 4 bases, and 6 bases separated the two germline ends. Germline CDR1 reads MNHEY; CDR2 reads SVGAGI. The CDR3 loop reads CASSHGTGELFF. In DNA form, the CDR3 reads TGTGCCAGCAGCCACGGCACCGGGGAGCTGTTTTTT.

The table lists this clonotype with many counts. V and J are TRBV27 and TRBJ1-6, with D tentatively TRBD1 (6 bases). The germline V gene encodes CDR1 MNHEY and CDR2 SMNVEV (reference sequence). The V gene lost 5 bases and the J gene lost 5 bases, with 10 bases spanning the gap. CDR3 length: 14 residues. The CDR3 sequence is CASSQTGHNSPLHF. In nucleotides, the CDR3 is TGTGCCAGCAGTCAGACAGGTCATAATTCACCCCTCCACTTT.

Ten or more counts support this clonotype. The chain has TRBV2 and TRBJ1-5, with a possible D match to TRBD1 (5 bases). The CDR3 is made up of 15 amino acids. V lost 5 bases and J lost 7, with 18 bases in between. CDR1 is SNHLY, CDR2 FYNNEI, per germline. The CDR3 coding sequence is TGTGCCAGCAGTTATCGGGACCAATTTGGGCAGCCCCAGCATTTT. Its protein is CASSYRDQFGQPQHF.

Details on this clonotype: A much more abundant neighbour one base away suggests this may be a read error. V and J are TRBV7-2 and TRBJ2-5, with 7 bases identical to TRBD1. Germline V gives CDR1 SGHTA, CDR2 FQGNSA. V lost 1 base, J lost 5 bases, and 4 bases stayed unmatched. This CDR3 region has 14 residues. CDR3 sequence reads: CTSSLGGGWETQYF. Written as DNA, the CDR3 is TGTACCAGCAGCTTAGGAGGGGGCTGGGAGACCCAGTACTTC.